The T cell receptor beta chain under discussion was sequenced for a study of identical twins. The V end was cut by 0 bases, the J end by 2 bases, with 12 bases between. The CDR3 contains 16 residues. Per germline, CDR1 SGDLS and CDR2 YYNGEE. This clonotype has only a few counts. TCRdb redid the calling of the 5' RACE reads with MiXCR, one entry per CDR3 protein. The repertoire holds about 500,000 distinct CDR3 sequences, with roughly an eighth as singletons. The data also belong to a second study, concerning yellow fever vaccine responses in identical twins. That source adds: Twins' vaccine T cell responses reportedly seemed partly convergent and partly personalized.

The V call is TRBV9, the J call TRBJ2-1; TRBD1 might be the D (6 bases). This TCR derives from a woman aged 18 to 35 in good health. The material sequenced was CD4+ T cells sorted from blood. The CDR3 region is CASSVDPGDTYNEQFF. CDR3 nucleotides: TGTGCCAGCAGCGTAGACCCCGGGGACACCTACAATGAGCAGTTCTTC.